This T cell receptor (beta chain) was identified in a study of blood T cells in healthy people across ages (dated by TCRdb to 2015 to 2017). In terms of the full investigation: In model experiments, template switching captured roughly one uniquely barcoded TCR beta cDNA molecule for every two T cells. To track age-related changes in TCR beta repertoire diversity, the study relied on deep sequencing normalized with unique cDNA molecular identifiers. Four age groups were formed from the donors: young (average about 17 years), middle-aged (roughly 38), aged (roughly 56) and long-lived (more than 75). To avoid experimental bias, donors of different ages were randomly spread across the sequencing lanes. For two donors (one aged 18 to 30 and one aged 80 or older), the study analyzed two additional independent replicas of 1 million unique cDNA reads from the same blood draw.

The CDR3 runs 16 residues from the cysteine to the phenylalanine. Of all the DNA, just the CDR3 is kept, 48 bases in frame from base 1. Via the germline V gene, CDR1 is SGHRS and CDR2 YFSETQ. Receptor amplification or capture employed 5' RACE. The instrument given in TCRdb is Illumina HiSeq 2500. A second PCR of about 7 to 12 cycles was performed with a sample-barcoded 5' primer and a J-beta primer mix. A unique molecular identifier was introduced onto each TCR beta cDNA molecule by a template-switch 5' adaptor carrying 12 random nucleotides. Each sample yielded at least 2.5 million CDR3-containing paired-end reads. All of the RNA was converted into first-strand cDNA using the Mint cDNA synthesis kit, with a TRBC-specific oligonucleotide serving as the primer. After uracil-DNA glycosylase treatment, a first 18-cycle PCR used universal primers M1SS and BC2_uni_R on all cDNA. In the source study's methods: For normalization, 1 million high-quality reads were randomly selected from each sample, with every read carrying a distinct molecular identifier. Reads with shared molecular identifiers were discarded instead of being binned into consensus sequences. MiTCR, run with a Q25 quality threshold and the strictest error-elimination algorithm, handled CDR3 identification, clonotype clustering and error correction. A nonparametric unseen species model using Euler transformation provided a lower-bound estimate of total TCR beta diversity. The public reads were quality trimmed at Q25 with fastp and then assembled into clones with MiXCR by TCRdb, keeping productive beta chains. For every CDR3 protein sequence, its rows merge into one entry that carries the most common genes and DNA. The V and J calls and clone size come from TCRdb's table, not from the authors' own analysis. For this sample there are about 640,000 distinct CDR3 sequences; roughly 50% appear just once. 30% to 40% of the sample is held by the ten biggest clonotypes.

Overall results and qualifications from the work: Since profiling was done on bulk unsorted PBMCs, naive and antigen-experienced compartments could not be conclusively compared. Estimates of total diversity from one million sequenced T cells were regarded as lower bounds and underestimates. There was a strong correlation between observed TCR beta diversity and the percentage of naive T cells measured by flow cytometry. Compared with the aged group, the long-lived group had more naive CD4+ T cells, fewer expanded clones and increased TCR diversity, suggesting age selection. The CMV infection status of donors was not known, potentially confounding age-related changes in expanded clonotypes. As age increased, observed TCR beta diversity per million T cells dropped in a roughly linear way, and a significant reduction was already evident by age around 41.

Details on this clonotype: What this receptor recognizes is not known. Mismatch with germline at one junction end may stem from a read error.

Donors were roughly 40 systemically healthy Caucasian individuals from Russia aged roughly 6 to 90 years. Ten milliliters of peripheral blood were drawn from each donor into EDTA-treated Vacutainer tubes. Ficoll-Paque density-gradient centrifugation was used to isolate PBMCs, with at least 6.5 million per sample. Trizol reagent was used to extract total RNA from the PBMCs, yielding at least 6 micrograms per sample. Naive CD45RAhigh/CD27high T cell percentages were measured by flow cytometry on a PBMC aliquot from every donor. The rearranged segments are TRBV5-1 and TRBJ2-3, and 9 junction bases match TRBD2. The sequence came from a man aged 55 to 70 in good health. Material for sequencing was blood. The DNA sequence reads TGCGCCGGCAGCCCAGGTAGCCTAGCGGGGACAGATACGCAGTATTTT. This sequence encodes CAGSPGSLAGTDTQYF.